This T cell receptor (beta chain) is drawn from a study of T-cell reconstitution after alpha-beta-depleted transplantation in children. This clonotype was counted a few times. Its antigen is unidentified. Unique molecular identifiers were incorporated when the TCRbeta library was constructed. TCRdb ran MiXCR on the PCR reads and lists one entry per CDR3 protein. This sample has over 45,000 distinct CDR3 sequences, with 40% to 45% found just once. With 4 bases removed from V and 6 bases from J, the gap between germline ends came to 11 bases. Germline CDR1 is MGHRA and CDR2 is YSYEKL. CDR3 size: 13 residues. Overall study results and limits: From newly produced T cells came most of the T-cell counts and diversity one year after transplant. Several hundred rapidly expanded clones from non-depleted graft cells reportedly supplied alpha-beta T cells about two months post-transplant.

This receptor was taken from a male patient younger than 18 who had a stem cell transplant for acute lymphoblastic leukemia, so the T cells may come from the graft donor. J is TRBJ2-3 and V is TRBV4-1; D is unresolved. The sample here was PBMCs, mostly from graft donor cells, taken 360 days after TCRalphabeta/CD19-depleted stem cell transplant. The CDR3 nucleotides read TGCGCCAGCAGCCCGGAACAAAGGGATACGCAGTATTTT. This codes for CASSPEQRDTQYF.